These 23 T cell receptor beta chains were sequenced from one sample in a study of patients and donors after allogeneic stem cell transplantation. TCRdb reprocessed the RT-PCR reads via MiXCR and lists one record per CDR3 protein. The sample has more than 850,000 distinct CDR3 sequences, roughly 17% seen once. The source material was blood, either unsorted or a sorted T cell fraction (not recorded which). Receptors originate from a human donor who was either an allogeneic HSCT recipient or a stem cell or donor lymphocyte infusion donor (not recorded which). It is not recorded whose cells these are; they may come from a transplant donor.

This clonotype was counted between two and nine times. The chain carries TRBV3-1 and TRBJ2-7; perhaps TRBD1 as D (6 bases). Deletions cut 6 bases from V and 2 bases from J, with 14 bases between. The germline V gene encodes CDR1 LGHDT and CDR2 YNNKEL (reference sequence). CDR3 length: 14 residues. This CDR3 is CASRQDSGAYEQYF. The CDR3 DNA is TGTGCCAGCAGGCAGGACAGCGGCGCCTACGAGCAGTACTTC.

This chain uses TRBV20-1 with TRBJ2-5, with 8 bases fitting TRBD2. Germline trimming cut 0 bases from V and 3 bases from J; bases unmatched to any gene: 6. Germline V gene sequence: CDR1 DFQATT, CDR2 SNEGSKA (reference sequence). This CDR3 is built from 15 residues. The DNA for the CDR3 is TGCAGTGCTAGAGAGGGTAGCGGGGTTAAAGAGACCCAGTACTTC. As protein: CSAREGSGVKETQYF.

J is TRBJ2-1 and V is TRBV20-1; 8 bases match TRBD2. Germline V gives CDR1 DFQATT, CDR2 SNEGSKA (reference sequence). After removal of 0 bases from V and 4 bases from J, the junction contained 2 bases not matched to a gene. This CDR3 is 14 amino acids long. The CDR3 here is CSARDTSGYNEQFF. Here the CDR3 DNA reads TGCAGTGCTAGAGATACTAGCGGTTACAATGAGCAGTTCTTC.

The rearrangement links TRBV6-2 or TRBV6-3 to TRBJ2-5; D possibly corresponds to TRBD1 (5 bases). V was cut by 5 bases and J by 3 bases, with 22 bases left in between. Germline V lookup: CDR1 MNHEY, CDR2 SVGEGT. The CDR3 contains 17 residues. This CDR3 reads CASSQSGPGFSKETQYF. DNA for the CDR3: TGTGCCAGCAGTCAATCAGGGCCAGGATTCTCTAAAGAGACCCAGTACTTC.

This chain connects TRBV21-1 to TRBJ1-5; the table names TRBD1, a call not compared with the DNA. TRBV21-1 is a listed pseudogene. The CDR3 covers 16 residues. The CDR3 reads CASLNRGMGSNQPQHF. The CDR3 DNA reads as TGTGCCAGCCTTAACAGGGGGATGGGGAGCAATCAGCCCCAGCATTTT.

This clonotype was seen a single time. The gene calls are TRBV3-1 and TRBJ1-5; 8 bases match TRBD1. The germline gives CDR1 LGHDT, CDR2 YNNKEL (reference sequence). V dropped 0 bases and J dropped 5; count of bases not matched to a gene: 3. This CDR3 is 15 amino acids long. In DNA form, the CDR3 reads TGTGCCAGCAGCCAAGAGGACAGGGAGGATCAGCCCCAGCATTTT. Its translation is CASSQEDREDQPQHF.

This clonotype was picked up many times. V and J are TRBV20-1 and TRBJ2-3; D gene uncertain. There are 12 residues in the CDR3. Germline CDR1 and CDR2: DFQATT and SNEGSKA (reference sequence). V dropped 6 bases and J dropped 1 base, with 8 bases sitting between them. The CDR3 here is CSAPLGTDTQYF. Written as DNA, the CDR3 is TGCAGTGCGCCCCTAGGCACAGATACGCAGTATTTT.

This clonotype has only a few counts. This chain links TRBV12-5 with TRBJ2-1; a weak D match, TRBD1 (6 bases). The V gene's germline CDR1 is LGHNT and CDR2 FRNRAP. The V end was cut by 2 bases, the J end by 3 bases, with 8 bases between. The CDR3 covers 14 residues. Here the CDR3 DNA reads TGTGCTAGTGGTTTGATAGGGGGCTACAATGAGCAGTTCTTC. The encoded protein is CASGLIGGYNEQFF.

CDR3 in amino acids: CASRSNTVRSNQPQHF. The CDR3 DNA is TGTGCCAGCCGTTCCAACACAGTGAGAAGCAATCAGCCCCAGCATTTT. J is TRBJ1-5 and V is TRBV6-5; D uncertain. Trimming removed 8 bases at V and 1 base at J, with 18 bases between. The CDR3 is 16 residues long. Germline loops: CDR1 MNHEY, CDR2 SVGAGI.

This chain joins TRBV4-2 and TRBJ2-4, with 12 bases lining up with TRBD2. The CDR3 runs 18 residues. Germline loops: CDR1 LGHNA, CDR2 YNFKEQ. Losses at the gene ends were 1 base for V and 7 bases for J; bases not matched to a gene: 11. Here the CDR3 reads CASSQGPQTSGGYNIQYF. Written as DNA, the CDR3 is TGTGCCAGCAGCCAAGGCCCCCAGACTAGCGGGGGTTACAACATTCAGTACTTC.

This clonotype was counted between two and nine times. The chain combines TRBV10-3 with TRBJ1-2; D uncertain. The V gene's germline CDR1 is ENHRY and CDR2 SYGVKD. Between the trimmed V and J ends, which lost 4 bases and 4 bases, there was a span of 13 bases. The CDR3 has 14 amino acids. CDR3 residues: CAISARGSSYGYTF. The CDR3 DNA is TGTGCCATCAGTGCACGGGGTTCCTCCTATGGCTACACCTTC.

This clonotype was detected a few times. The rearrangement joins TRBV12-3 or TRBV12-4 to TRBJ2-3, with D unresolved. CDR3 size: 13 residues. V gave up 8 bases and J gave up 2 bases, with 11 bases separating them. The CDR3 DNA is TGTGCCAGCGGGTCTCTGTCCACAGATACGCAGTATTTT. It codes for CASGSLSTDTQYF.

This clonotype was counted between two and nine times. In DNA, the CDR3 is TGTGCCAGCAGTTACCGGACACCGACTAACTATGGCTACACCTTC. Amino acids: CASSYRTPTNYGYTF. V is TRBV6-5 and J is TRBJ1-2; D is perhaps TRBD1 (5 bases). V dropped 2 bases and J dropped 0 bases, with 10 bases sitting between them. The CDR3 sequence is 15 residues long. Germline V gives CDR1 MNHEY, CDR2 SVGAGI.

The chain links TRBV12-3 or TRBV12-4 to TRBJ1-2; D possibly corresponds to TRBD1 (6 bases). V was shortened by 1 base and J by 4 bases, with 13 bases between the two germline ends. The CDR3 totals 15 residues. CDR3 protein: CASSLGAGAPYGYTF. CDR3 coding DNA: TGTGCCAGCAGTTTAGGTGCAGGGGCCCCCTATGGCTACACCTTC.

This clonotype has a handful of counts. The chain employs TRBV12-3 or TRBV12-4 and TRBJ2-7; D perhaps matches TRBD2 (5 bases). This CDR3 region has 14 residues. Trimming left V 6 bases short and J 0 bases short, with 12 bases between. CDR3: CASSRSSLSYEQYF. The CDR3 DNA is TGTGCCAGCAGCCGTTCTAGCCTCTCCTACGAGCAGTACTTC.

There are a few counts of this clonotype. J is TRBJ2-1 and V is TRBV3-1, with D possibly TRBD1 on 5 matching bases. The length of the CDR3 is 16 residues. The ends were cut back, 0 bases at V and 8 bases at J, with 17 bases in the middle. Germline loops: CDR1 LGHDT, CDR2 YNNKEL (reference sequence). The DNA of the CDR3 is TGTGCCAGCAGCCAAGATATGGGGCCCGCGTGGGATGAGCAGTTCTTC. It translates to CASSQDMGPAWDEQFF.

Of note for this clonotype: A read error is possible here, since a much larger clone lies one base away. The rearrangement joins TRBV30 to TRBJ2-5, with 10 bases lining up with TRBD2. The germline V gene encodes CDR1 GTSNPN and CDR2 SVGIG (reference sequence). The CDR3 is 13 amino acids. The ends lost 8 bases at V and 3 bases at J; junction bases unmatched: 6. CDR3 region: CARGTSGEETQYF. The CDR3 DNA is TGTGCCAGGGGTACTAGCGGGGAAGAGACCCAGTACTTC.

The chain combines TRBV20-1 with TRBJ2-1; 10 positions match TRBD2. The germline CDR1 and CDR2 sequences are DFQATT and SNEGSKA (reference sequence). The CDR3 is 14 residues long. With 6 bases clipped from V and 9 bases from J, the junction kept 11 bases outside the gene matches. The chain's CDR3 is CSASRLAGVGEQFF. The CDR3 DNA sequence: TGCAGTGCGTCGAGGCTAGCGGGAGTCGGTGAGCAGTTCTTC.

In this sample, this clonotype turned up a few times. The rearrangement uses TRBV9 and TRBJ1-4; perhaps TRBD1 as D (5 bases). CDR1 is SGDLS, CDR2 YYNGEE, per germline. This CDR3 has 13 residues. V dropped 3 bases and J dropped 12 bases, with 15 bases sitting between them. The CDR3: CASSAWSGRELFF. Written as DNA, the CDR3 is TGTGCCAGCAGCGCGTGGAGCGGCAGGGAACTGTTTTTT.

This clonotype was picked up a small number of times. The gene calls are TRBV12-3 or TRBV12-4 and TRBJ2-5, with a tentative D call TRBD1 (5 bases). This CDR3 has 14 residues. Trimming shortened V by 4 bases and J by 5 bases, and 14 bases separated the two germline ends. Written as DNA, the CDR3 is TGTGCCAGCAGTTCCCGGACACTCTGGGAGACCCAGTACTTC. Translating it yields CASSSRTLWETQYF.

This clonotype was seen ten or more times. The chain is built from TRBV12-3 or TRBV12-4 and TRBJ2-5; 8 nucleotides line up with TRBD2. V trimming: 4 bases; J trimming: 3 bases; junction bases outside the gene matches: 4. The CDR3 runs to 14 residues. CDR3 region: CASSSTSGEETQYF. CDR3 sequence (DNA): TGTGCCAGCAGTTCCACTAGCGGTGAAGAGACCCAGTACTTC.

The chain links TRBV12-3 or TRBV12-4 to TRBJ2-1, with 11 bases lining up with TRBD2. CDR3 length: 15 amino acids. V was clipped by 8 bases and J by 10 bases; unmatched bases: 13. The CDR3 DNA reads as TGTGCCAGCGGGTATCGTAGCGGGGGGGTGCGGGAGCAGTTCTTC. This sequence encodes CASGYRSGGVREQFF.

The CDR3 region has the DNA TGTGCCAGCAGACCTTCCGCGTCCTATAGCAATCAGCCCCAGCATTTT. It is translated as CASRPSASYSNQPQHF. This chain uses TRBV6-1 with TRBJ1-5; D unresolved. The CDR3 extends over 16 amino acids. CDR1 MNHNS and CDR2 SASEGT come from the germline V gene. Trimming stripped 6 bases from V and 0 bases from J, with 15 bases between.